This T cell receptor (beta chain) was recovered during a study of blood T cell repertoires in COVID-19. Assay: immunoSEQ multiplex PCR; the TCRdb copy retains only in-frame clones and omits some. The data hold some 400,000 clones, with about 87% observed a single time. The CDR3 spans 14 residues. V shed 5 bases and J 1 base; nucleotides not matched to a gene: 4. Germline loops: CDR1 MNHEY, CDR2 SVGAGI. The chain has TRBV6-5 and TRBJ2-5, with TRBD2 matching over 7 bases. Sequenced material: peripheral blood. This receptor was obtained from a woman in her thirties with COVID-19, enrolled during active disease. CDR3 bases: TGTGCCAGCAGTACCCCTAGCGGCCAAGAGACCCAGTACTTC. It codes for CASSTPSGQETQYF.